Below, one T cell receptor (beta chain) is given with its context. Its matching antigen is unknown. These data come from a study of Graves' ophthalmopathy and Graves' hyperthyroidism. Background on the study: Peripheral blood collection took place at initial diagnosis, before any treatment. General study points: In predicting ophthalmopathy progression, the model reached about 71% sensitivity and 72.22% specificity. Between ophthalmopathy and stable hyperthyroidism, a 13-signature model drew a separation with nearly 90% sensitivity and around 80% specificity.

Clinical symptoms, serum thyroxine, TRAb, thyroid ultrasound and orbital computed tomography determined diagnosis. V was cut by 3 bases and J by 8 bases, with 13 bases left in between. The CDR3 length is 14 residues. Germline assignment: CDR1 SNHLY and CDR2 FYNNEI. RNA transcripts provided the template for amplifying TCR beta CDR3 regions. HTBI primers served in a first-round RT-PCR, which a second-round multiplex PCR followed. Using its own MiXCR run on the multiplex PCR reads, TCRdb lists one record per CDR3 protein. The sample carries about 740,000 distinct CDR3 sequences, approximately 40% recorded once.

The chain links TRBV2 to TRBJ1-4; the D is unclear. The sequencing sample was made of peripheral blood. The source is an adult man with Graves' ophthalmopathy. The DNA of the CDR3 is TGTGCCAGCAGTGATCTGGTGCCTCGGGAAAAACTGTTTTTT. This codes for CASSDLVPREKLFF.